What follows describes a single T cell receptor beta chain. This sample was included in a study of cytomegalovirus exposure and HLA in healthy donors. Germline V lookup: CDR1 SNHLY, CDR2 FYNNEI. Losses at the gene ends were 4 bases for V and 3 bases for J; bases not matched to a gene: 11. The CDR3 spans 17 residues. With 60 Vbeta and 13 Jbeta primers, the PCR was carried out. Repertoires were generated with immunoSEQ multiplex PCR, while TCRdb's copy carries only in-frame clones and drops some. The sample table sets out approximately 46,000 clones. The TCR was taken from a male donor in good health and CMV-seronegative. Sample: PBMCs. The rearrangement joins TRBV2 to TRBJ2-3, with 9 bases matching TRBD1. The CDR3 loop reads CASSGGSGTGRTDTQYF. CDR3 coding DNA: TGTGCCAGCAGTGGGGGTTCCGGGACAGGGAGAACAGATACGCAGTATTTT.